A selection of T cell receptor beta chains follows, all from one sample in a study of T cell responses to AZD1222 COVID-19 vaccine. Libraries were prepared by immunoSEQ multiplex PCR; TCRdb keeps only in-frame clonotypes and omits some of them. Among about 260,000 clones listed, approximately 93% were seen once. Sequencing was performed on peripheral blood, taken on day 0 of AZD1222 vaccination. The receptors come from an adult in good health. CDR3s include the opening cysteine and the closing phenylalanine or tryptophan. The D gene is left open where the match is weak. Not every row has a clone size; where given, it reads once, few, many or a size class.

j_call clone_size d_call v_call cdr3_aa cdr3_nt
TRBJ2-7 - - TRBV27 CASRFAAGTGEQYF TGTGCCAGTCGCTTCGCCGCCGGGACGGGCGAGCAGTACTTC
TRBJ2-7 - - TRBV5-6 CASSLAREQYF TGTGCCAGCAGCTTGGCCCGGGAGCAGTACTTC
TRBJ1-3 once - TRBV6-6 CASSSDTIGNTIYF TGTGCCAGCAGTTCAGACACGATAGGAAACACCATATATTTT
TRBJ2-5 - TRBD1 TRBV19 CASRDRGRETQYF TGTGCCAGTCGGGACAGGGGAAGAGAGACCCAGTACTTC
TRBJ2-7 - - TRBV28 CASTPGSQSSYEQYF TGTGCCAGCACCCCTGGGTCTCAAAGCTCCTACGAGCAGTACTTC
TRBJ1-1 - - TRBV20-1 CSARDGEAFF TGCAGTGCTAGAGATGGAGAAGCTTTCTTT
TRBJ2-7 once - TRBV12-3/TRBV12-4 CASSRYYEQYF TGTGCCAGCAGCCGTTATTACGAGCAGTACTTC
TRBJ2-3 - TRBD1 TRBV27 CASRPRGQGSTDTQYF TGTGCCAGCAGACCCAGGGGACAGGGGAGCACAGATACGCAGTATTTT
TRBJ1-1 - - TRBV3-1/TRBV3-2 CASSGSTLGAEAFF TGTGCCAGCAGCGGATCCACCTTAGGGGCTGAAGCTTTCTTT
TRBJ1-1 - - TRBV2 CASHRERGTEAFF TGTGCCAGTCACAGGGAAAGGGGCACTGAAGCTTTCTTT
TRBJ1-6 - - TRBV7-2 CASSPGSADNSPLHF TGTGCCAGCAGCCCCGGGTCGGCGGATAATTCACCCCTCCACTTT
TRBJ2-7 - - TRBV18 CASSPPQPYEQYF TGTGCCAGCTCACCACCACAACCCTACGAGCAGTACTTC
TRBJ1-5 once - TRBV5-5 CASSFGNQPQHF TGTGCCAGCAGCTTTGGCAATCAGCCCCAGCATTTT
TRBJ1-3 - - TRBV21-1 CALGQCRDTIYF TGTGCCTTAGGGCAATGTAGGGACACCATATATTTT
TRBJ2-7 - - TRBV2 CASSTGTYEQYF TGTGCCAGCAGTACCGGGACTTACGAGCAGTACTTC
TRBJ1-3 once - TRBV18 CASSPSGASGNTIYF TGTGCCAGCTCACCAAGCGGGGCTTCTGGAAACACCATATATTTT
TRBJ1-1 - - TRBV18 CASSVGLMNTEAFF TGTGCCAGCTCCGTGGGTTTGATGAACACTGAAGCTTTCTTT
TRBJ2-7 - TRBD1 TRBV5-4 CASSLGAGTGAYEQYF TGTGCCAGCAGCTTGGGCGCCGGGACAGGTGCATACGAGCAGTACTTC
TRBJ2-3 - TRBD1 TRBV24-1 CATSDYGTGDADTQYF TGTGCCACCAGTGATTATGGGACAGGGGATGCAGATACGCAGTATTTT
TRBJ1-5 - - TRBV2 CASKKGGGTNQPQHF TGTGCCAGCAAAAAAGGCGGGGGGACGAATCAGCCCCAGCATTTT
TRBJ1-5 - - TRBV5-8 CASSARTANQPQHF TGTGCCAGCAGCGCGCGGACCGCTAATCAGCCCCAGCATTTT
TRBJ2-3 - - TRBV5-1 CASSLGDNAYTDTQYF TGCGCCAGCAGCTTGGGGGACAACGCTTACACAGATACGCAGTATTTT
TRBJ1-6 once - TRBV28 CASSFSGRINSPLHF TGTGCCAGCAGTTTCTCGGGACGGATTAATTCACCCCTCCACTTT
TRBJ1-1 - - TRBV6-5 CASSPRGEHTEAFF TGTGCCAGCAGTCCACGGGGCGAACACACTGAAGCTTTCTTT
TRBJ2-7 - - TRBV11-2 CASSLTPGRRSSYEQYF TGTGCCAGCAGCTTAACCCCAGGGCGCAGGAGCTCCTACGAGCAGTACTTC
TRBJ1-1 - - TRBV15 CATSRAGGEAFF TGTGCCACCAGCAGAGCCGGGGGTGAAGCTTTCTTT
TRBJ2-5 - TRBD2 TRBV7-9 CASSDGTSGGEETQYF TGTGCCAGCAGCGACGGGACTAGCGGGGGGGAAGAGACCCAGTACTTC
TRBJ2-7 - - TRBV11-2 CASRLTGEQYF TGTGCCAGCAGGCTGACAGGCGAGCAGTACTTC
TRBJ1-4 - - TRBV5-1 CASSQAGTNEKLFF TGCGCCAGCAGCCAGGCCGGAACTAATGAAAAACTGTTTTTT
TRBJ1-2 - - TRBV5-1 CASSLERSNYGYTF TGCGCCAGCAGCTTGGAACGATCTAACTATGGCTACACCTTC
TRBJ1-5 - - TRBV7-2 CASSLDGLGNQPQHF TGTGCCAGCAGCTTAGACGGACTCGGCAATCAGCCCCAGCATTTT
TRBJ2-7 once - TRBV9 CASSVGVGGPYEQYF TGTGCCAGCAGCGTAGGTGTAGGAGGGCCCTACGAGCAGTACTTC
TRBJ1-5 once - TRBV19 CASREGGQPQHF TGTGCCAGTCGGGAGGGCGGGCAGCCCCAGCATTTT
TRBJ1-1 - - TRBV9 CASSVGENTEAFF TGTGCCAGCAGCGTAGGAGAGAACACTGAAGCTTTCTTT
TRBJ1-2 - - TRBV2 CASRPGTSDGYTF TGTGCCAGCAGACCCGGGACCTCGGATGGCTACACCTTC
TRBJ1-1 - - TRBV5-1 CASSLVGGGTEAFF TGCGCCAGCAGCTTGGTTGGGGGAGGCACTGAAGCTTTCTTT
TRBJ2-7 - TRBD2 TRBV5-4 CASSLTGGYEQYF TGTGCCAGCAGCTTAACGGGGGGGTACGAGCAGTACTTC
TRBJ1-2 - - TRBV28 CASSFHAKGPLGGYTF TGTGCCAGCAGTTTCCACGCCAAGGGGCCTCTTGGGGGCTACACCTTC
TRBJ1-6 - - TRBV6-6 CASSQQISSYNSPLHF TGTGCCAGCAGTCAACAGATTAGCTCCTATAATTCACCCCTCCACTTT
TRBJ2-7 - - TRBV19 CASSTGPANEQYF TGTGCCAGTAGTACGGGACCTGCTAATGAGCAGTACTTC
TRBJ1-5 - TRBD1 TRBV6-5 CASSQGASNQPQHF TGTGCCAGCTCACAGGGGGCTAGCAATCAGCCCCAGCATTTT
TRBJ1-5 - - TRBV19 CASTTGTNQPQHF TGTGCCAGTACCACGGGGACTAATCAGCCCCAGCATTTT
TRBJ2-5 - - TRBV6-5 CASSYSIGTQETQYF TGTGCCAGCAGTTACTCGATCGGGACGCAAGAGACCCAGTACTTC
TRBJ2-7 - - TRBV6-1 CASSEYGGRLYEQYF TGTGCCAGCAGTGAATATGGGGGGAGGCTTTACGAGCAGTACTTC
TRBJ2-2 - TRBD2 TRBV5-6 CASSARGGKTGELFF TGTGCCAGCAGCGCCCGGGGGGGGAAGACCGGGGAGCTGTTTTTT
TRBJ2-2 - - TRBV19 CASSMDGYTGELFF TGTGCCAGTAGTATGGATGGTTACACCGGGGAGCTGTTTTTT
TRBJ2-7 - - TRBV14 CASSQARHQQYF TGTGCCAGCAGCCAAGCACGGCATCAGCAGTACTTC
TRBJ2-5 - - TRBV2 CASSDWRPETQYF TGTGCCAGCAGTGACTGGAGGCCGGAGACCCAGTACTTC
TRBJ1-4 - TRBD1 TRBV2 CASTTGRVHEKLFF TGTGCCAGCACGACAGGGAGGGTTCATGAAAAACTGTTTTTT
TRBJ1-1 - - TRBV7-2 CASSPRGWNTEAFF TGTGCCAGCAGCCCCCGGGGTTGGAACACTGAAGCTTTCTTT
TRBJ2-7 - - TRBV29-1 CSVVTGLSPVYEQYF TGCAGCGTCGTAACGGGACTTTCGCCGGTCTACGAGCAGTACTTC
TRBJ1-1 - - TRBV7-2 CASSFRGNTEAFF TGTGCCAGCAGCTTCCGGGGAAACACTGAAGCTTTCTTT